This T cell receptor beta chain was obtained from a study of T cells in Graves' hyperthyroidism and ophthalmopathy (dated by TCRdb to the late 2010s). Notes on the research overall: Peripheral blood was collected at initial diagnosis, before any treatment. To identify TCR V-J signatures that set the groups apart, the researchers used a discovery cohort of 95 to 100 patients, made up of under 50 with Graves' ophthalmopathy and 57 with stable Graves' hyperthyroidism. Prospective prediction of ophthalmopathy was tested in an independent validation cohort of fewer than 20 hyperthyroidism patients and 17 patients who later progressed to ophthalmopathy. For training and testing, the roughly 100 patients in the discovery cohort were randomly divided in a 7:3 ratio. Thyroid tissue and blood T-cell repertoires from about six Graves' hyperthyroidism patients were also compared in the study. After blood sampling, hyperthyroidism patients were treated with methimazole at a starting dose of 30 mg daily, and ophthalmopathy patients were treated with high-dose intravenous methylprednisolone. The paper describes TCR Vbeta CDR3 sequencing of 140 or so peripheral blood samples, made up of about 40 ophthalmopathy patients, around 78 hyperthyroidism patients and 17 progressor patients.

The junction shows trimming of 3 bases on V and 3 bases on J, and the gene matches do not reach 11 bases of it. The CDR1 and CDR2 encoded by the germline V gene are KGHSH and LQKENI. The cysteine opens and the phenylalanine closes a CDR3 of 16 amino acids. The retained sequence is limited to the CDR3, 48 bases, with the frame set at the first base. What the work shows at the level of the full study, not this receptor alone: During validation, the model predicted progression to ophthalmopathy a median of roughly 7.1 months ahead of onset, with 60% to 71% sensitivity and less than 85% specificity. Sample size was not statistically predetermined, and investigators were not blinded to group allocation. Most expanded thyroid clonotypes (frequency above 0.001) were also detected in blood, suggesting blood repertoires may reflect thyroid immune responses. A model built on a 13 V-J signature distinguished ophthalmopathy from stable hyperthyroidism, reaching 85% to 90% sensitivity and under 84% specificity in cross-validation and 80%/75% in testing.

Ophthalmopathy patients had moderately to severely active disease, with a Clinical Activity Score of 3 or more, a NOSPECS grade of 4 or more, and a disease duration of less than 3 months. The study excluded patients with uncontrolled infections, other autoimmune diseases, pregnancy or lactation. Diagnoses relied on clinical symptoms, serum thyroxine and TRAb, thyroid ultrasound and orbital computed tomography. Ficoll-Paque density gradient centrifugation was used to isolate PBMCs from 10 ml of fresh peripheral blood. Total RNA was extracted with Trizol reagent, and quality was checked on an Agilent 2100 Bioanalyzer. Amplification of TCR beta CDR3 regions was carried out from RNA transcripts. The first round of RT-PCR for the TCR CDR3 was performed with the HTBI primer set and the Qiagen OneStep RT-PCR kit. Libraries were constructed in a second round of multiplex PCR, after which size selection and purification were carried out. Libraries were sequenced paired-end with 100 bp reads on an Illumina HiSeq2000. On the study's bioinformatics: Raw data were processed with SOAPnuke, discarding reads with adapters, uncalled bases, mean Phred below 15, or no exact constant-primer or identifier match. High-quality paired reads were merged using COPE v1.2.5, and each unique nucleotide sequence was defined as a clonotype. MiTCR v1.1 was used to align clonotypes to the IMGT TRBV, TRBD and TRBJ reference segments. Only V-J combinations with frequency above 0.0001, covering 99% to 99.2% of repertoires, were analysed. The TCS score was defined as the ratio of F50 (clonal expansion) to E x V (chaos), calculated using BLOSUM62-based TCRdist between CDR3 peptides within each V-J. Welch's t-statistics and random forest reduced 514 V-J features to 10 to 15, which were used in a naive Bayes classifier (R e1071). The public reads were run again by TCRdb, first through fastp at Q25 and then through MiXCR, and only productive beta chains were kept. Here each entry gathers all rows of one CDR3 protein and keeps the most common genes and DNA. TCRdb's processing, not the study's, gives the V and J calls here. The sample table lists hundreds of thousands of distinct CDR3 sequences, 20% of them with a count of one. The top ten clones comprise roughly 44% of the sample.

This clonotype has a handful of counts. Its cognate antigen has yet to be identified. It has no much larger one-base neighbor in the sample; base qualities were not kept. The sequencing sample was made of blood. This chain is built from TRBV18 and TRBJ2-7; 7 middle bases align to TRBD1. The TCR sequence derives from a man aged 40-55 years with Graves' ophthalmopathy. The DNA reads as follows: TGTGCCAGCTCACCCCCAAGACAGGGTCAGGACTACGAGCAGTACTTC. This translates into CASSPPRQGQDYEQYF.